This T cell receptor beta chain was sequenced during a study of identical twins. The CDR3 contains 16 residues. Germline V gene sequence: CDR1 SGHVS, CDR2 FNYEAQ. Trimming cost V 2 bases and J 5 bases; bases outside gene matches: 10. TCRdb analysed the 5' RACE reads with MiXCR anew, one entry per CDR3 protein. The table records 500,000 or so distinct CDR3 sequences, about 20% of them present only once. Study-level points and caveats: Model-predicted out-of-frame TCR alpha sharing fell below observed values in monozygotic twins.

Points on this clonotype: Its target is not known.

These data are also associated with another study on T cells expressing NK-cell markers. As reported in that work: The authors sequenced eight donors, of whom seven were HCMV-seropositive and one was seronegative. The study did not resolve the HCMV specificity of expanded NKG2C+ T cell clones.

The receptor comes from a woman younger than 35 in good health. Sample: CD4+ T cells sorted from blood. The chain joins TRBV7-6 to TRBJ2-5; 8 nucleotides align to TRBD2. The DNA for the CDR3 is TGTGCCAGCAGCTTAATTGCGGGGGGCTCCGGGGAGACCCAGTACTTC. Its protein product is CASSLIAGGSGETQYF. Complete variable domain (other parts from reference TRBV7-6 and TRBJ2-5): GAGVSQSPRYKVTKRGQDVALRCDPISGHVSLYWYRQALGQGPEFLTYFNYEAQQDKSGLPNDRFSAERPEGSISTLTIQRTEQRDSAMYRCASSLIAGGSGETQYFGPGTRLLVL.